The T cell receptor beta chain under discussion was sequenced for a study of early T cells in non-severe SARS-CoV-2 infection. Attachment of unique molecular identifiers to individual cDNA molecules was performed. TCRdb processed the 5' RACE reads anew with MiXCR; each CDR3 protein has one entry. The sample records about 62,000 distinct CDR3 sequences, almost 9.5% being singletons. The CDR3 consists of 15 residues. Germline-derived CDR1 and CDR2 are SGHRS and YFSETQ. Deletions cut 0 bases from V and 4 bases from J, with 12 bases between. Study-wide results and caveats: Anti-spike CD8 responses were favored in VDJdb matching, and private and CD4 specificities were missed.

This clonotype occurred a few times. What it recognizes is unknown. Sequencing used whole blood. This sequence originates from an adult who was a healthcare worker with PCR-confirmed SARS-CoV-2 infection or an uninfected control (not recorded which). J is TRBJ2-3 and V is TRBV5-1, with D perhaps matching TRBD1 (6 bases). CDR3 amino acids: CASSLAGGWADTQYF. CDR3 DNA: TGCGCCAGCAGCTTGGCTGGGGGCTGGGCAGATACGCAGTATTTT.